This T cell receptor beta chain was found in a study of cytomegalovirus exposure and HLA in healthy donors. General study findings and limits: An observed cluster of highly shared sequence variants was recorded as a likely sequencing artifact. In vitro data verified a few CMV-associated chains as specific for CMV antigens.

Remarks on this clone: The antigen remains unidentified.

Germline V gene sequence: CDR1 LNHDA, CDR2 SQIVND (reference sequence). The CDR3 contains 14 residues. The junction had 1 base not matched to a gene; V was cut back by 1 base and J by 5 bases. The PCR was carried out with 60 Vbeta primers and 13 Jbeta primers. Sequencing was performed with immunoSEQ multiplex PCR; in TCRdb, only in-frame clones are kept and a portion is missing. The sample consists of around 130,000 clones, roughly 82% of them appearing once. The TCR originated in a woman in her thirties or forties in good health and CMV-seropositive. V gene TRBV19 combines with J gene TRBJ2-2, with 7 bases aligning to TRBD1. The sequenced sample was PBMCs. CDR3 sequence: CASSIAGGTGELFF. As DNA, the CDR3 is TGTGCCAGTAGTATAGCAGGGGGAACCGGGGAGCTGTTTTTT.